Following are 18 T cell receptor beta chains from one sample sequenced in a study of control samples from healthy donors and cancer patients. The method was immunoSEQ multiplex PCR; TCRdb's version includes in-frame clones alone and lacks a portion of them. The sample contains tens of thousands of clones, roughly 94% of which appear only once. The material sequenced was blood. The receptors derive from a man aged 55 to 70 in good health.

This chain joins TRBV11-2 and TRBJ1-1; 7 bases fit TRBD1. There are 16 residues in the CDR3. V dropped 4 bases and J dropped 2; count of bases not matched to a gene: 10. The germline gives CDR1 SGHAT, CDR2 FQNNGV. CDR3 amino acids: CASSSRTGEGNTEAFF. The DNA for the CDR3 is TGTGCCAGCAGCTCCCGGACAGGAGAGGGAAACACTGAAGCTTTCTTT.

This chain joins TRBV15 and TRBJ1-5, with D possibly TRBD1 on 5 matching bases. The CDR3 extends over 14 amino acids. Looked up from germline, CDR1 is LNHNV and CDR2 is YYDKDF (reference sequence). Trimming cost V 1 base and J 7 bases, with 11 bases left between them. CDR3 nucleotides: TGTGCCACCAGCAGAGGGGGGACCGTCCAGCCCCAGCATTTT. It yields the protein CATSRGGTVQPQHF. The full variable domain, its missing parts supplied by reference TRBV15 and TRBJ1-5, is DAMVIQNPRYQVTQFGKPVTLSCSQTLNHNVMYWYQQKSSQAPKLLFHYYDKDFNNEADTPDNFQSRRPNTSFCFLDIRSPGLGDTAMYLCATSRGGTVQPQHFGDGTRLSIL.

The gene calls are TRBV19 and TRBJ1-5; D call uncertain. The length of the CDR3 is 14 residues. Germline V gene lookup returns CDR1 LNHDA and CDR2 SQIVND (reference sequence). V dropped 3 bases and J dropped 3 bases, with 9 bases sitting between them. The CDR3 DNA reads TGTGCCAGTAGTATCAAGGGTAACAATCAGCCCCAGCATTTT. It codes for CASSIKGNNQPQHF.

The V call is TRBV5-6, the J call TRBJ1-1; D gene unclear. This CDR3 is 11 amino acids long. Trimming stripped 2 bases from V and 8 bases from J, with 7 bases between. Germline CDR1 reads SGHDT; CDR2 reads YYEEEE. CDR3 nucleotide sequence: TGTGCCAGCAGCTTTTTAGAAGAAGCTTTCTTT. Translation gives CASSFLEEAFF. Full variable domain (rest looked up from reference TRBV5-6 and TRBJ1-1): DAGVTQSPTHLIKTRGQQVTLRCSPKSGHDTVSWYQQALGQGPQFIFQYYEEEERQRGNFPDRFSGHQFPNYSSELNVNALLLGDSALYLCASSFLEEAFFGQGTRLTVV.

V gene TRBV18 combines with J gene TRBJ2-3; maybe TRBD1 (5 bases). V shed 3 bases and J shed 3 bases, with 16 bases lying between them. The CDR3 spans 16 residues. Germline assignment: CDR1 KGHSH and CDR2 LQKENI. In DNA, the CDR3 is TGTGCCAGCTCACCCCTTGTAGGGGTGGGGACAGATACGCAGTATTTT. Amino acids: CASSPLVGVGTDTQYF.

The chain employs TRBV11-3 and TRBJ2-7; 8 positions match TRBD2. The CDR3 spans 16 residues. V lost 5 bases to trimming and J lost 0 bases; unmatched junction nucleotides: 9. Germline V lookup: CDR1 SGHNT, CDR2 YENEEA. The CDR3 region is CASSPRGGKNSYEQYF. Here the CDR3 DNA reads TGTGCCAGCAGCCCACGGGGGGGAAAAAACTCCTACGAGCAGTACTTC.

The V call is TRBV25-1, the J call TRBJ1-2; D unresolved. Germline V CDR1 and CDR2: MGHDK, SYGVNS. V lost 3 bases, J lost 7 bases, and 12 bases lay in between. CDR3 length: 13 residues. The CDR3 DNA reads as TGTGCCAGCAGTGACTGGGGATTGGGTGGCTACACCTTC. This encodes CASSDWGLGGYTF.

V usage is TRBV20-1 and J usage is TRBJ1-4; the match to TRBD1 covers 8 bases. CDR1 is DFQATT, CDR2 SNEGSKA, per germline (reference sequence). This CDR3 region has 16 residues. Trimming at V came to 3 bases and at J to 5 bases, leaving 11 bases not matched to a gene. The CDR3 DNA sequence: TGCAGTGCTAGTCCTGCGGCTACAGGGGGGAATGAAAAACTGTTTTTT. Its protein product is CSASPAATGGNEKLFF.

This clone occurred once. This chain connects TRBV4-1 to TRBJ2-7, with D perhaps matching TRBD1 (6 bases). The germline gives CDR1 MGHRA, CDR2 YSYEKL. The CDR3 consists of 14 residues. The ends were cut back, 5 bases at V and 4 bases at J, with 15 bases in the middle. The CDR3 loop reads CASSFAAQGYEQYF. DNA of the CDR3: TGCGCCAGCAGCTTTGCAGCCCAGGGGTACGAGCAGTACTTC.

The CDR3 DNA reads as TGTGCCAGCACCTCCGAGAGCGGGAGGGTCACCGGGGAGCTGTTTTTT. This gives the protein CASTSESGRVTGELFF. The rearrangement uses TRBV7-3 and TRBJ2-2, with 10 bases lining up with TRBD2. The V segment lost 7 bases and the J segment 4 bases; nucleotides outside the gene matches: 9. In germline, CDR1 is SGHTA, CDR2 FQGTGA. This CDR3 region has 16 residues.

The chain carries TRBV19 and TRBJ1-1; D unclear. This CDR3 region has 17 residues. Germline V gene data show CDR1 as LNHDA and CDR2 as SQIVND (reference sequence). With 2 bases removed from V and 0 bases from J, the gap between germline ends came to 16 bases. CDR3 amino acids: CASSISKRRYMNTEAFF. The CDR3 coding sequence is TGTGCCAGTAGTATAAGTAAAAGGCGTTACATGAACACTGAAGCTTTCTTT.

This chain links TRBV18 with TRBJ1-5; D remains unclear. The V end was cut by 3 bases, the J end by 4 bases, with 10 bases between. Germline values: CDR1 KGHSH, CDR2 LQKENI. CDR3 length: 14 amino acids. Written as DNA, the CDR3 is TGTGCCAGCTCACCTTTGTCCGGGAATCAGCCCCAGCATTTT. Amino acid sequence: CASSPLSGNQPQHF.

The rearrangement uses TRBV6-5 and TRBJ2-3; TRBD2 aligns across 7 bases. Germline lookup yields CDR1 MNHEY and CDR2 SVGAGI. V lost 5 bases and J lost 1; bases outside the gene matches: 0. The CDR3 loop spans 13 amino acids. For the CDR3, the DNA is TGTGCCAGCAGTACTAGCGGCACAGATACGCAGTATTTT. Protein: CASSTSGTDTQYF.

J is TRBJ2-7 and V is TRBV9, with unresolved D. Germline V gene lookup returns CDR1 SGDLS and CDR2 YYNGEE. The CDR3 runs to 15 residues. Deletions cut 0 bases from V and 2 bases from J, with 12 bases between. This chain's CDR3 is CASSVGDTYAYEQYF. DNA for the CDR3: TGTGCCAGCAGCGTAGGAGATACTTATGCCTACGAGCAGTACTTC.

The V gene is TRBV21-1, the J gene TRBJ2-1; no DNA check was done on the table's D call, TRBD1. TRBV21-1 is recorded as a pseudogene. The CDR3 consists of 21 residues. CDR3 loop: CASSNARGGDRVSSKGNEQFF. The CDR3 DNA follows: TGTGCCAGCAGCAACGCAAGAGGTGGGGACAGGGTTTCGTCTAAGGGAAATGAGCAGTTCTTC.

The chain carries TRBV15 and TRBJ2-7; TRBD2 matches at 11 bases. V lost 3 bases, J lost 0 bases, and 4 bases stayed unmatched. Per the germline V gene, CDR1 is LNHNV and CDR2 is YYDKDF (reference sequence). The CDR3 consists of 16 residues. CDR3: CATSSRLAGSSYEQYF. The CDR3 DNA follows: TGTGCCACCAGCAGCAGACTAGCGGGGAGCTCCTACGAGCAGTACTTC.

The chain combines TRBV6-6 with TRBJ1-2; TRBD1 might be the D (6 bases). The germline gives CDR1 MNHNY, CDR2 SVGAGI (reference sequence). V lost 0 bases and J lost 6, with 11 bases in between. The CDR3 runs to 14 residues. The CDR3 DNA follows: TGTGCCAGCAGTTACTCGGGCCGGGACAATGGCTACACCTTC. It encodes CASSYSGRDNGYTF.

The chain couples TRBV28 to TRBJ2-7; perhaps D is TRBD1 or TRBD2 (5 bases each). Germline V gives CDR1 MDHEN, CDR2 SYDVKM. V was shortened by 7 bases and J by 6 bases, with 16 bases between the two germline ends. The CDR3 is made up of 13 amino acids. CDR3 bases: TGTGCCAGCAATCAGGAGGTTAGGGGCGAGCAGTACTTC. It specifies CASNQEVRGEQYF.